This record covers a single T cell receptor beta chain. Its antigen is not known. This record belongs to a study of cytomegalovirus exposure and HLA in healthy donors. The donors gave bone marrow, and they were healthy. The CDR3 covers 16 residues. The germline V gene has CDR1 SGHAT and CDR2 FQNNGV. Trimming cost V 5 bases and J 4 bases, with 20 bases left between them. Primers for the PCR totalled 60 Vbeta and 13 Jbeta. Clones were sequenced by immunoSEQ multiplex PCR, and TCRdb holds only the in-frame ones, with some missing. The sample yields 200,000 or so clones, around 81% seen once. Findings of the study overall: CMV serostatus was the sole immune exposure data available. One later analysis reportedly identified an Asian-associated ancestry cluster that showed fewer N-insertions than the approximately 700-donor mean.

The receptor was isolated from a woman between 18 and 29 years old in good health and CMV-seropositive. This chain links TRBV11-2 with TRBJ1-2, with D tentatively TRBD1 (6 bases). Sequenced sample: PBMCs. This CDR3 is CASSPKDSPFFYGYTF. In DNA form, the CDR3 reads TGTGCCAGCAGCCCTAAGGACAGCCCGTTCTTCTATGGCTACACCTTC.